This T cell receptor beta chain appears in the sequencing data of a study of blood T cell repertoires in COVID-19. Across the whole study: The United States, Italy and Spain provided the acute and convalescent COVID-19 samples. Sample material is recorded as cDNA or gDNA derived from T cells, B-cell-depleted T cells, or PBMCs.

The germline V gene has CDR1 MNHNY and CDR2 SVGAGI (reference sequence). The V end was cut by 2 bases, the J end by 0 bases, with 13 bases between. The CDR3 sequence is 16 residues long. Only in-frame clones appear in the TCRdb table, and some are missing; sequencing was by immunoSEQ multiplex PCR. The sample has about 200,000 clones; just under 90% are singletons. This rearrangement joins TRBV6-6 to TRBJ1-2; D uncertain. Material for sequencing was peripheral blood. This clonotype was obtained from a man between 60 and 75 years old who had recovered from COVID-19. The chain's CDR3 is CASSYMGRRTNYGYTF. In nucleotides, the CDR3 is TGTGCCAGCAGTTACATGGGCAGGCGAACTAACTATGGCTACACCTTC.